The next 29 T cell receptor beta chains were all read from a single sample in a study of early T cells in non-severe SARS-CoV-2 infection. TCRdb called the 5' RACE reads again in MiXCR, with one record for every CDR3 protein. The sample carries tens of thousands of distinct CDR3 sequences, around 12% recorded once. Specimen: whole blood, collected at baseline. The receptors derive from an adult who was a healthcare worker with PCR-confirmed SARS-CoV-2 infection or an uninfected control (not recorded which).

The rearrangement links TRBV7-6 to TRBJ2-5, with D possibly matching TRBD2 (6 bases). The CDR3 sequence is 17 residues long. V was shortened by 5 bases and J by 2 bases, with 21 bases between the two germline ends. Germline values: CDR1 SGHVS, CDR2 FNYEAQ. CDR3 nucleotides: TGTGCCAGCAGCCAAAGTAGTGATAGCGGTCTTCAAGAGACCCAGTACTTC. As protein: CASSQSSDSGLQETQYF. Drawing the rest from reference TRBV7-6 and TRBJ2-5, the complete variable domain is GAGVSQSPRYKVTKRGQDVALRCDPISGHVSLYWYRQALGQGPEFLTYFNYEAQQDKSGLPNDRFSAERPEGSISTLTIQRTEQRDSAMYRCASSQSSDSGLQETQYFGPGTRLLVL.

The chain carries TRBV20-1 and TRBJ1-1; TRBD1 might be the D (5 bases). The CDR3 covers 14 residues. Germline-derived CDR1 and CDR2 are DFQATT and SNEGSKA (reference sequence). V was shortened by 0 bases and J by 4 bases, with 12 bases between the two germline ends. The CDR3 here is CSARDVRAGTEAFF. The CDR3 DNA reads TGCAGTGCTAGAGATGTCAGGGCAGGCACTGAAGCTTTCTTT.

This clonotype showed up just a few times. The chain links TRBV14 to TRBJ2-7, with no clear D. The CDR3 spans 14 residues. V was clipped by 5 bases and J by 2 bases, with 13 bases between them. Germline lookup yields CDR1 SGHDN and CDR2 FVKESK. The CDR3 spells CASSSRTPTYEQYF. In nucleotides, the CDR3 is TGTGCCAGCAGCTCGCGGACCCCCACCTACGAGCAGTACTTC.

This clonotype was counted at least ten times. The chain joins TRBV6-6 to TRBJ2-2, with D possibly being TRBD1 (5 bases). V lost 6 bases, J lost 3 bases, and 14 bases lay in between. CDR1 and CDR2 (germline): MNHNY, SVGAGI (reference sequence). The CDR3 extends over 15 amino acids. The CDR3 is CASRTASKDTGELFF. The CDR3 nucleotides read TGTGCCAGCAGGACAGCCAGCAAGGACACCGGGGAGCTGTTTTTT.

On this clonotype itself: The germline gene is not matched at one end of the junction; a read error may be the cause. The chain recombines TRBV7-9 with TRBJ1-1, with D unclear. This CDR3 spans 14 amino acids. Germline V CDR1 and CDR2: SEHNR, FQNEAQ (reference sequence). The CDR3: CAGSSGLPNTEAFF. CDR3 DNA sequence: TGTGCCGGCAGCTCAGGACTCCCTAACACTGAAGCTTTCTTT. Using reference TRBV7-9 and TRBJ1-1 for the parts outside the CDR3, the full variable domain is DTGVSQNPRHKITKRGQNVTFRCDPISEHNRLYWYRQTLGQGPEFLTYFQNEAQLEKSRLLSDRFSAERPKGSFSTLEIQRTEQGDSAMYLCAGSSGLPNTEAFFGQGTRLTVV.

The V call is TRBV20-1, the J call TRBJ2-1, with D possibly matching TRBD1 (6 bases). The V end lost 3 bases, the J end lost 7 bases, and 13 bases lay between the germline ends. The CDR3 runs 13 residues. Germline assignment: CDR1 DFQATT and CDR2 SNEGSKA (reference sequence). In DNA form, the CDR3 reads TGCAGTGCTAGCCTGGGGGCTTCTAATGAGCAGTTCTTC. Amino acids: CSASLGASNEQFF.

This clonotype was detected many times. The chain employs TRBV20-1 and TRBJ2-3, with a weak D call TRBD1 (6 bases). Per germline, CDR1 DFQATT and CDR2 SNEGSKA (reference sequence). V lost 3 bases and J lost 3, with 10 bases in between. This CDR3 region has 13 residues. The CDR3 DNA follows: TGCAGTGCTAGGAGGGGGAGTACAGATACGCAGTATTTT. This encodes CSARRGSTDTQYF.

V usage is TRBV3-1 and J usage is TRBJ2-7; D may match TRBD1 or TRBD2 (5 bases each). The CDR3 is made up of 14 amino acids. The germline gives CDR1 LGHDT, CDR2 YNNKEL (reference sequence). Trimming stripped 3 bases from V and 4 bases from J, with 13 bases between. Here the CDR3 DNA reads TGTGCCAGCAGCCATCCGGGACGGAATTACGAGCAGTACTTC. Its protein product is CASSHPGRNYEQYF.

This clonotype was counted a few times. The V call is TRBV27, the J call TRBJ2-6, with D possibly matching TRBD1 (6 bases). The CDR3 is 15 amino acids. Trimming pared 2 bases from V and 2 bases from J, leaving 7 bases between. Germline loops: CDR1 MNHEY, CDR2 SMNVEV (reference sequence). This CDR3 is CASSLGGPGANVLTF. CDR3 sequence (DNA): TGTGCCAGCAGTTTAGGGGGCCCTGGGGCCAACGTCCTGACTTTC.

This clonotype occurred a few times. The rearrangement uses TRBV6-2 or TRBV6-3 and TRBJ2-2; 7 nucleotides agree with TRBD1. With V trimmed by 6 bases and J by 4 bases, 8 bases remained unmatched. The germline V gene has CDR1 MNHEY and CDR2 SVGEGT. This CDR3 has 15 residues. The CDR3 protein is CASSRTGRITGELFF. Written as DNA, the CDR3 is TGTGCCAGCAGCCGGACAGGACGAATCACCGGGGAGCTGTTTTTT.

Many counts were recorded for this clonotype. The V and J genes are TRBV12-3 or TRBV12-4 and TRBJ1-5; 9 positions match TRBD1. The CDR3 runs 16 residues. Germline trimming cut 4 bases from V and 6 bases from J; bases unmatched to any gene: 10. Here the CDR3 reads CASSYTGTGSGQPQHF. The CDR3 DNA reads TGTGCCAGCAGTTATACCGGGACAGGGTCCGGTCAGCCCCAGCATTTT.

This clonotype has more than one count but fewer than ten. The CDR3 bases are TGTGCCAGCAGTTTGTTTCCGACAGGGGAGGGCTCACCCCTCCACTTT. Its translation is CASSLFPTGEGSPLHF. This chain connects TRBV27 to TRBJ1-6; 8 nucleotides agree with TRBD1. Trimming at V came to 3 bases and at J to 10 bases, leaving 11 bases not matched to a gene. Germline V lookup: CDR1 MNHEY, CDR2 SMNVEV (reference sequence). This CDR3 has 16 residues.

In this sample, this clonotype turned up a few times. The rearrangement links TRBV6-2 or TRBV6-3 to TRBJ2-7; no reliable D call. Deletions cut 6 bases from V and 2 bases from J, with 11 bases between. The CDR3 runs to 13 residues. CDR1 is MNHEY and CDR2 is SVGEGT in the germline V gene. The CDR3 nucleotides read TGTGCCAGCAGCCCCAGTGTTCCCTACGAGCAGTACTTC. Encoded protein: CASSPSVPYEQYF.

V is TRBV20-1 and J is TRBJ2-1; D is perhaps TRBD2 (6 bases). Trimming pared 5 bases from V and 6 bases from J, leaving 14 bases between. The germline CDR1 and CDR2 sequences are DFQATT and SNEGSKA (reference sequence). This CDR3 contains 13 residues. CDR3 sequence reads: CSAATGTLNEQFF. DNA for the CDR3: TGCAGTGCTGCAACCGGGACTCTCAATGAGCAGTTCTTC.

The sample holds a few counts of this clonotype. This chain links TRBV10-3 with TRBJ1-2, with D unresolved. The CDR3 covers 13 residues. V gave up 3 bases and J gave up 2 bases, with 7 bases separating them. CDR1 is ENHRY, CDR2 SYGVKD, per germline. CDR3 amino acids: CAISDSQNYGYTF. As DNA, the CDR3 is TGTGCCATCAGTGATTCCCAGAACTATGGCTACACCTTC.

This clonotype was observed at least ten times. The V gene is TRBV7-6, the J gene TRBJ2-2; D remains ambiguous. The V gene's germline CDR1 is SGHVS and CDR2 FNYEAQ. The CDR3 contains 15 residues. V was pared by 1 base and J by 2 bases, with 8 bases between. CDR3 DNA sequence: TGTGCCAGCAGCTTAGTATCCCAAAACACCGGGGAGCTGTTTTTT. Translation: CASSLVSQNTGELFF.

There are a few counts of this clonotype. The V gene is TRBV7-8, the J gene TRBJ2-1; D is perhaps TRBD1 or TRBD2 (7 bases each). The CDR3 spans 13 residues. The V gene lost 5 bases and the J gene lost 6 bases, with 11 bases spanning the gap. Germline CDR1 SGHVS, CDR2 FQNEAQ. This CDR3 reads CASSPRGGNEQFF. The DNA of the CDR3 is TGTGCCAGCAGCCCCAGGGGGGGCAATGAGCAGTTCTTC.

The chain uses TRBV19 and TRBJ2-1; tentatively, D is TRBD1 or TRBD2 (6 bases each). V was cut by 6 bases and J by 5 bases, with 23 bases left in between. Germline assignment: CDR1 LNHDA and CDR2 SQIVND (reference sequence). The CDR3 is 17 amino acids. In DNA, the CDR3 is TGTGCCAGTAGCCCCCGGGGGCTGGTCGGGTCCCACAATGAGCAGTTCTTC. It specifies CASSPRGLVGSHNEQFF.

This clonotype was counted only a few times. V usage is TRBV9 and J usage is TRBJ2-1; a possible D gene is TRBD2 (6 bases). Trimming stripped 0 bases from V and 6 bases from J, with 13 bases between. The CDR3 runs to 15 residues. The germline V gene has CDR1 SGDLS and CDR2 YYNGEE. The DNA for the CDR3 is TGTGCCAGCAGCGTAGAGGGGACTCCGCGCAATGAGCAGTTCTTC. Its protein is CASSVEGTPRNEQFF.

This clonotype appeared a few times. J is TRBJ2-7 and V is TRBV5-6; D call uncertain. The germline V gene has CDR1 SGHDT and CDR2 YYEEEE. Trimming pared 4 bases from V and 9 bases from J, leaving 17 bases between. CDR3 size: 13 residues. The CDR3 sequence is CASSARQAPWQYF. In DNA form, the CDR3 reads TGTGCCAGCAGCGCACGACAAGCCCCGTGGCAGTACTTC.

The chain is built from TRBV6-5 and TRBJ2-3; no firm D call. This CDR3 region has 13 residues. Germline V gene data show CDR1 as MNHEY and CDR2 as SVGAGI. V lost 7 bases to trimming and J lost 3 bases, with 11 bases between them. The CDR3 nucleotides read TGTGCCAGCACCCTACGCCTGACAGATACGCAGTATTTT. Its translation: CASTLRLTDTQYF.

The chain couples TRBV20-1 to TRBJ2-3; TRBD2 is a possible D gene (5 bases). V gave up 0 bases and J gave up 3 bases, with 13 bases separating them. The CDR3 totals 15 residues. CDR1 and CDR2 (germline): DFQATT, SNEGSKA (reference sequence). CDR3 nucleotide sequence: TGCAGTGCTAGAGATCAGAGGGTGGTGACAGATACGCAGTATTTT. This gives the protein CSARDQRVVTDTQYF.

This clonotype was observed a few times. This sequence joins TRBV27 and TRBJ2-1; 9 bases agree with TRBD2. The germline V gene encodes CDR1 MNHEY and CDR2 SMNVEV (reference sequence). This CDR3 is 15 amino acids long. The junction had 3 bases not matched to a gene; V was cut back by 0 bases and J by 6 bases. The CDR3: CASSLSGTSFNEQFF. CDR3 coding DNA: TGTGCCAGCAGTTTATCAGGGACTAGCTTCAATGAGCAGTTCTTC.

This clonotype turned up a few times. V usage is TRBV6-6 and J usage is TRBJ2-7; tentatively, D is TRBD2 (5 bases). The CDR3 covers 14 residues. The germline CDR1 and CDR2 sequences are MNHNY and SVGAGI (reference sequence). V lost 0 bases to trimming and J lost 2 bases, with 8 bases between them. The DNA of the CDR3 is TGTGCCAGCAGTTACTCGAGGACTCCCTACGAGCAGTACTTC. Protein product: CASSYSRTPYEQYF.

This clonotype has a handful of counts. The rearrangement uses TRBV29-1 and TRBJ2-1; TRBD1 agrees at 9 bases. The germline V gene encodes CDR1 SQVTM and CDR2 ANQGSEA. Losses at the gene ends were 6 bases for V and 4 bases for J; bases not matched to a gene: 4. The CDR3 extends over 13 amino acids. The CDR3 spells CSVGTGIYNEQFF. CDR3 coding DNA: TGCAGCGTCGGGACAGGGATATACAATGAGCAGTTCTTC.

This clonotype was recorded many times. The chain uses TRBV19 and TRBJ1-5; possibly TRBD1 for D (5 bases). The CDR3 spans 13 residues. With 4 bases removed from V and 10 bases from J, the gap between germline ends came to 14 bases. Germline V CDR1 and CDR2: LNHDA, SQIVND (reference sequence). The CDR3 is CASSTQTGTPQHF. The CDR3 nucleotides are TGTGCCAGTAGTACCCAAACAGGTACTCCCCAGCATTTT. The full variable domain, rest sourced from reference TRBV19 and TRBJ1-5, is DGGITQSPKYLFRKEGQNVTLSCEQNLNHDAMYWYRQDPGQGLRLIYYSQIVNDFQKGDIAEGYSVSREKKESFPLTVTSAQKNPTAFYLCASSTQTGTPQHFGDGTRLSIL.

This clonotype was observed a few times. This rearrangement joins TRBV5-5 to TRBJ1-1, with D maybe TRBD1 (6 bases). V was trimmed by 4 bases and J by 1 base, leaving 14 bases between them. Per germline, CDR1 SGHKS and CDR2 YYEKEE (reference sequence). CDR3 length equals 15 residues. The CDR3 reads CASSPFADRNTEAFF. The CDR3 DNA reads TGTGCCAGCAGCCCCTTTGCGGACAGGAACACTGAAGCTTTCTTT. Supplemented by reference TRBV5-5 and TRBJ1-1, the full variable domain reads DAGVTQSPTHLIKTRGQQVTLRCSPISGHKSVSWYQQVLGQGPQFIFQYYEKEERGRGNFPDRFSARQFPNYSSELNVNALLLGDSALYLCASSPFADRNTEAFFGQGTRLTVV.

The V gene is TRBV11-2, the J gene TRBJ2-5; possible D gene TRBD2, 5 bases. Germline V CDR1 and CDR2: SGHAT, FQNNGV. The CDR3 is 14 residues long. Trimming left V 4 bases short and J 5 bases short, with 14 bases between. The CDR3 DNA is TGTGCCAGCAGCTCTACCCGGGGAGTGGAGACCCAGTACTTC. The encoded protein is CASSSTRGVETQYF.

The table lists this clonotype with many counts. This chain links TRBV6-6 with TRBJ1-1, with D possibly matching TRBD1 (5 bases). V gave up 0 bases and J gave up 6 bases, with 14 bases separating them. Germline assignment: CDR1 MNHNY and CDR2 SVGAGI (reference sequence). CDR3 size: 15 residues. The CDR3 here is CASSYSPGGSAEAFF. The CDR3 DNA reads as TGTGCCAGCAGTTACTCCCCGGGGGGGTCGGCTGAAGCTTTCTTT.